This TCR beta chain derives from a study of graft-versus-host responses after intestinal transplantation. In the study overall: The whole recipient group had anti-thymocyte globulin induction followed by tacrolimus and steroids for around 3 years.

Sequencing used immunoSEQ multiplex PCR; TCRdb keeps in-frame clones, though not all of them. The table lists tens of thousands of clones, about 90% of them singletons. The CDR3 extends over 17 amino acids. Germline CDR1 SGHRS, CDR2 YFSETQ. V shed 3 bases, J shed 6 bases, and the junction held 10 bases outside the gene matches. Notes on this clone: Its antigen remains unidentified.

Study conclusions and caveats: Individuals carrying graft-donor T cell macrochimerism showed high graft-versus-host to host-versus-graft clonal ratios in allografts. GvH clones were identified in recipient marrow, with some first appearing in ileum or blood.

The sample here was unstimulated CD4+ T cells sorted from spleen or lymph node cells, taken before transplant. This receptor was identified in a human donor who was the organ donor for an intestinal transplant. V and J are TRBV5-1 and TRBJ1-4; 11 nucleotides agree with TRBD1. The CDR3 sequence is CASSSGTGGKEDEKLFF. The CDR3, as DNA: TGCGCCAGCAGCTCCGGGACAGGGGGAAAGGAGGATGAAAAACTGTTTTTT.